This T cell receptor (beta chain) was captured in a study of T cell responses to AZD1222 COVID-19 vaccine. V lost 6 bases, J lost 0 bases, and 6 bases lay in between. The CDR3 has 13 residues. The germline V gene encodes CDR1 MNHNY and CDR2 SVGAGI (reference sequence). In its sample, this clone was seen a few times. Its antigen is not identified. The assay was immunoSEQ multiplex PCR, and TCRdb's table has in-frame clones only and misses some. Among about 130,000 clones listed, 92% were seen once. Study-level findings and limits: Unmutated regions of variants are reportedly targeted by nearly half of spike-specific TCRs. Researchers report vaccine-associated CD4 TCRs spanning spike, with dominance at 160-218 and 743-854. Repertoire sampling happened only post peak T cell response. Mostly white British, mostly female donors; authors suggested clonal diversity may be underestimated.

The clonotype comes from an adult in good health. The chain is built from TRBV6-6 and TRBJ1-5; maybe TRBD1 (5 bases). The sequencing here drew on peripheral blood, taken on day 0 of AZD1222 vaccination. CDR3 region: CASSQGSNQPQHF. The CDR3, as DNA: TGTGCCAGCAGCCAGGGTAGCAATCAGCCCCAGCATTTT.